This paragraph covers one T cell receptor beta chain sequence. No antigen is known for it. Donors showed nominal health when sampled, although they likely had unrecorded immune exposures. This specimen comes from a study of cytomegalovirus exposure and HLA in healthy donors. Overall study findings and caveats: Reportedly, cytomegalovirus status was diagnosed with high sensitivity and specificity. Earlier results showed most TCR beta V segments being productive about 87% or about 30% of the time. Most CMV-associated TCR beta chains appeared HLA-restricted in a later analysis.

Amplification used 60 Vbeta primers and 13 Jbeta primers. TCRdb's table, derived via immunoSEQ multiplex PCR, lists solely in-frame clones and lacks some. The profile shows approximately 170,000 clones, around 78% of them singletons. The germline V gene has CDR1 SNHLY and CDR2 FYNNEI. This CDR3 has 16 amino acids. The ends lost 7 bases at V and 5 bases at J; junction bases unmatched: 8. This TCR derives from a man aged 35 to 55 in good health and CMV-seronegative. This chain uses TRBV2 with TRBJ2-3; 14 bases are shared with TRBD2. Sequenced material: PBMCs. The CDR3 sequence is CASIGTSGSIVDTQYF. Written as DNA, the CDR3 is TGTGCCAGCATAGGGACTAGCGGGAGTATTGTAGATACGCAGTATTTT. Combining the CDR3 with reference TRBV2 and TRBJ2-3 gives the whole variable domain EPEVTQTPSHQVTQMGQEVILRCVPISNHLYFYWYRQILGQKVEFLVSFYNNEISEKSEIFDDQFSVERPDGSNFTLKIRSTKLEDSAMYFCASIGTSGSIVDTQYFGPGTRLTVL.